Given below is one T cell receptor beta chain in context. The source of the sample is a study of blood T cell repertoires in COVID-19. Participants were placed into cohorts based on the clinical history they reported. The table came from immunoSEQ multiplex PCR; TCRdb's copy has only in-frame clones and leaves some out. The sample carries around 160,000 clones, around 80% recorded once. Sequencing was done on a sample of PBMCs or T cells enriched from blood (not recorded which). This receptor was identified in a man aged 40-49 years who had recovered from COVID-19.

CDR3 residues: CASSFQGASPYGYTF. CDR3 coding DNA: TGTGCCAGCAGCTTCCAGGGGGCTTCCCCTTATGGCTACACCTTC. The chain uses TRBV9 and TRBJ1-2, with 8 bases fitting TRBD1. CDR3 size: 15 residues. Germline values: CDR1 SGDLS, CDR2 YYNGEE. V shed 4 bases, J shed 5 bases, and the junction held 10 bases outside the gene matches.